This paragraph reports one T cell receptor beta chain. This may be a read error: a much more frequent sequence differs by one nucleotide. Amplified TCR beta CDR3 regions derived from RNA transcripts. HTBI primers were the set used in a first-round RT-PCR of the TCR CDR3. TCRdb passed the multiplex PCR reads through MiXCR, listing each CDR3 protein once. The sample shows more than 450,000 distinct CDR3 sequences, 12% to 15% of them seen only once. The source of the sample is a study of T cells in Graves' hyperthyroidism and ophthalmopathy. Sequencing was performed on blood. The clonotype originates from a woman in her forties with Graves' hyperthyroidism.

The CDR3 nucleotides read TGTGCCGGCAGGAGGAGACTAGCGGGCATGAGCTCCTACGAGCAGTACTTC. Translated: CAGRRRLAGMSSYEQYF. The genes are TRBV28 and TRBJ2-7, with 10 bases aligning to TRBD2. From germline, CDR1 is MDHEN and CDR2 SYDVKM. The CDR3 loop spans 17 amino acids.